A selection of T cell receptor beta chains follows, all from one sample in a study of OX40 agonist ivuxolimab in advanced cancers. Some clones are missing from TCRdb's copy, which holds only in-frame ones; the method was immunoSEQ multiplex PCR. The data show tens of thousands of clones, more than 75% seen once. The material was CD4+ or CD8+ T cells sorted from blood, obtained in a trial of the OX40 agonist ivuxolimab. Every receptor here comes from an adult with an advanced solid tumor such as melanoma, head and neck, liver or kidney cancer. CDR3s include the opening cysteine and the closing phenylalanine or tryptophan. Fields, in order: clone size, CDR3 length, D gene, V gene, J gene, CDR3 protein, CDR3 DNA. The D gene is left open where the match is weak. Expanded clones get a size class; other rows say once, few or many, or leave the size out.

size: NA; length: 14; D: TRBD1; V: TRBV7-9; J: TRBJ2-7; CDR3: CASSSQRDSYEQYF; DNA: TGTGCCAGCAGCTCCCAGAGGGACAGCTACGAGCAGTACTTC
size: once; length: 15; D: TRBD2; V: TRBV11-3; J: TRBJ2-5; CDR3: CASSLGLAGQETQYF; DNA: TGTGCCAGCAGCTTGGGACTAGCGGGACAAGAGACCCAGTACTTC
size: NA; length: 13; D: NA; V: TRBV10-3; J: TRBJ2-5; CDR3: CAIRGQTQETQYF; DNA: TGTGCCATCAGGGGACAAACCCAAGAGACCCAGTACTTC
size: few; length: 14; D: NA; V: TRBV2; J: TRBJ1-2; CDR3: CASSVGGDLYGYTF; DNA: TGTGCCAGCAGTGTTGGCGGAGACCTCTATGGCTACACCTTC
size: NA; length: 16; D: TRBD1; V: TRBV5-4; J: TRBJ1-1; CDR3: CASSLQAGGLNTEAFF; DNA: TGTGCCAGCAGCTTGCAGGCAGGGGGGTTGAACACTGAAGCTTTCTTT
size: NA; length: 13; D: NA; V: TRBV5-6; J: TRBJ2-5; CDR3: CASSSQVQETQYF; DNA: TGTGCCAGCAGCTCCCAGGTCCAAGAGACCCAGTACTTC
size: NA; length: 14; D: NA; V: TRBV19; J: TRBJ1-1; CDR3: CASSIERMNTEAFF; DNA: TGTGCCAGTAGTATCGAACGCATGAACACTGAAGCTTTCTTT
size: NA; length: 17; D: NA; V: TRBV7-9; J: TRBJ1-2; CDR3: CASSLGVAALMGYGYTF; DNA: TGTGCCAGCAGCTTGGGGGTAGCAGCGCTCATGGGGTATGGCTACACCTTC
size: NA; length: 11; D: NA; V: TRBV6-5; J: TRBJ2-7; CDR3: CASMNRYEQYF; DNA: TGTGCCAGCATGAATAGGTACGAGCAGTACTTC
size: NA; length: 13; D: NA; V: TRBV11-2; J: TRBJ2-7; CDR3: CASSLDRSYEQYF; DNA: TGTGCCAGCAGCTTAGATCGATCCTACGAGCAGTACTTC
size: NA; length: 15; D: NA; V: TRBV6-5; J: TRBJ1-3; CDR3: CASSYSGGTGNTIYF; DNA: TGTGCCAGCAGTTACTCTGGGGGGACTGGAAACACCATATATTTT
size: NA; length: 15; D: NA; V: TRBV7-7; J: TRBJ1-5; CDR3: CASRRTVLGNQPQHF; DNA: TGTGCTAGCAGACGGACAGTTTTGGGCAATCAGCCCCAGCATTTT
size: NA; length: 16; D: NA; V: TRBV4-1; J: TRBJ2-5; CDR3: CASSPGAGTPQETQYF; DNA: TGCGCCAGCAGCCCTGGGGCCGGGACACCCCAAGAGACCCAGTACTTC
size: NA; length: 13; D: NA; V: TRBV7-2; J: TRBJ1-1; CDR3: CASSRERNTEAFF; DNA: TGTGCCAGCAGCCGGGAGAGGAACACTGAAGCTTTCTTT
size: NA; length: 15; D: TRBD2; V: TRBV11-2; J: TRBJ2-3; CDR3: CASSSTGTRPHTQYF; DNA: TGTGCCAGCAGCTCCACCGGGACTAGGCCTCATACGCAGTATTTT
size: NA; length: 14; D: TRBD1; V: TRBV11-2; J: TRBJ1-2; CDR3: CASSSDRGEYGYTF; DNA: TGTGCCAGCAGTTCGGACAGGGGGGAGTATGGCTACACCTTC
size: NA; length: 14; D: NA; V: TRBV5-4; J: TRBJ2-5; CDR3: CATTSGAGVETQYF; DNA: TGTGCCACCACCTCGGGGGCGGGAGTAGAGACCCAGTACTTC
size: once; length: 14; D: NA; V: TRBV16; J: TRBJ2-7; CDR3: CASNKQGGSYEQYF; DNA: TGTGCCAGCAACAAGCAAGGGGGCTCCTACGAGCAGTACTTC
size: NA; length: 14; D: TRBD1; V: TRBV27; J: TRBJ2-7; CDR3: CASSLLQGAREQYF; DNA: TGTGCCAGCAGTTTACTCCAGGGGGCGCGGGAGCAGTACTTC
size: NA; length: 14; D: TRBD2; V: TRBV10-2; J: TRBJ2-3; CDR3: CASSELAATDTQYF; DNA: TGCGCCAGCAGTGAACTAGCGGCTACAGATACGCAGTATTTT
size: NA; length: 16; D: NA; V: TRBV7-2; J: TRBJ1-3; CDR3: CASSLGRGRSMHTIYF; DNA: TGTGCCAGCAGCTTGGGCAGGGGAAGATCTATGCACACCATATATTTT
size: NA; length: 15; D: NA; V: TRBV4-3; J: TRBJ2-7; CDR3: CASSQDQATTREQYF; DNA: TGCGCCAGCAGCCAAGATCAGGCGACCACCAGGGAGCAGTACTTC
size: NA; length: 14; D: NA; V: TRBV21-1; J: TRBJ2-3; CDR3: CASSNRRRADTQYF; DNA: TGTGCCAGCAGCAACCGGAGGCGCGCGGATACGCAGTATTTT
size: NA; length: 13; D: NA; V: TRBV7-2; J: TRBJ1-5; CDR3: CASSGTGNQPQHF; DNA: TGTGCCAGCAGCGGGACCGGAAATCAGCCCCAGCATTTT
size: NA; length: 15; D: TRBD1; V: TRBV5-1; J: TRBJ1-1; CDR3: CASSPRTGSITEAFF; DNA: TGCGCCAGCAGCCCCCGGACAGGGTCGATCACTGAAGCTTTCTTT
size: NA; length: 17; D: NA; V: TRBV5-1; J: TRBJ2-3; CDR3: CASSLVLDNYSTDTQYF; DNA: TGCGCCAGCAGCTTGGTACTAGACAATTATAGCACAGATACGCAGTATTTT
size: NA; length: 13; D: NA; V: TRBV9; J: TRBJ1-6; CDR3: CASSVDQGSPLHF; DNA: TGTGCCAGCAGCGTAGACCAGGGATCACCCCTCCACTTT
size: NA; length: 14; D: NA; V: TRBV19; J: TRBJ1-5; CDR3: CASRDWGEGQPQHF; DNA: TGTGCCAGTAGGGACTGGGGGGAAGGGCAGCCCCAGCATTTT
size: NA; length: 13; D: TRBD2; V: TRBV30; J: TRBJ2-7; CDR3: CAWSGLAGYEQYF; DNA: TGTGCCTGGAGTGGGCTAGCGGGCTACGAGCAGTACTTC
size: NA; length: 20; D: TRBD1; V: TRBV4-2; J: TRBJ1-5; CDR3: CASRKVTWTGPPPGNQPQHF; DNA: TGTGCCAGCAGAAAAGTAACCTGGACAGGGCCCCCCCCAGGCAATCAGCCCCAGCATTTT
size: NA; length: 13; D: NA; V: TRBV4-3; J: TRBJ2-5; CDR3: CASSLRITETQYF; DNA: TGCGCCAGCAGCCTCAGAATTACAGAGACCCAGTACTTC
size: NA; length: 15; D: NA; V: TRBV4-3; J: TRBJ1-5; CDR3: CASSQDPGPNQPQHF; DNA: TGCGCCAGCAGCCAAGATCCCGGACCCAATCAGCCCCAGCATTTT
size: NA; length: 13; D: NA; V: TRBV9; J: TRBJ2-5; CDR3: CASSPRLQETQYF; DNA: TGTGCCAGCAGCCCCCGCCTCCAAGAGACCCAGTACTTC
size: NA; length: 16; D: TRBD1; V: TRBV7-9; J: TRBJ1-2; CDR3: CASSPPDRGRDYGYTF; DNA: TGTGCCAGCAGCCCACCGGACAGGGGGCGAGACTATGGCTACACCTTC
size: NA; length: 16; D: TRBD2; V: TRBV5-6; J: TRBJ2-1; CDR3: CASSLRRGVTYNEQFF; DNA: TGTGCCAGCAGCTTGAGGCGGGGGGTCACCTACAATGAGCAGTTCTTC
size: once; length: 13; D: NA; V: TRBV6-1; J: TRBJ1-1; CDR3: CATRMVLDTEAFF; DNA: TGTGCCACCCGGATGGTACTGGACACTGAAGCTTTCTTT
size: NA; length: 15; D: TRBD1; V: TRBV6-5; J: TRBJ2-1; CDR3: CASSFTGGSYNEQFF; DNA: TGTGCCAGCAGTTTTACAGGGGGCTCCTACAATGAGCAGTTCTTC
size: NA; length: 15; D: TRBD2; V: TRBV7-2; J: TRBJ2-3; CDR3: CASRRNSGNVDTQYF; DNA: TGTGCCAGCAGACGTAATAGCGGGAACGTAGATACGCAGTATTTT
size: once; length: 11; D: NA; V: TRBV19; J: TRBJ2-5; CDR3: CASSTQETQYF; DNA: TGTGCCAGTAGTACACAAGAGACCCAGTACTTC
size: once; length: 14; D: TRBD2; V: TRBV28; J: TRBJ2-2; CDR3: CAILAGGATGELFF; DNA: TGTGCCATCCTAGCGGGAGGGGCCACCGGGGAGCTGTTTTTT
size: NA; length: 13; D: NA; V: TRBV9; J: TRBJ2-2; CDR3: CASSVDSSGELFF; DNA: TGTGCCAGCAGCGTAGACAGCAGCGGGGAGCTGTTTTTT
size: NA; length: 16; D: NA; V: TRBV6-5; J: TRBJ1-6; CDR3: CASSWGSSSYNSPLHF; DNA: TGTGCCAGCAGTTGGGGCAGCTCCTCCTATAATTCACCCCTCCACTTT
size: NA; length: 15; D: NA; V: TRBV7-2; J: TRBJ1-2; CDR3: CASSLAQAGTYGYTF; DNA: TGTGCCAGCAGCTTAGCCCAAGCAGGAACCTATGGCTACACCTTC
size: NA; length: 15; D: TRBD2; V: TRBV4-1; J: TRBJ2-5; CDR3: CASSQGVAGGETQYF; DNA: TGCGCCAGCAGCCAAGGGGTAGCGGGAGGGGAGACCCAGTACTTC
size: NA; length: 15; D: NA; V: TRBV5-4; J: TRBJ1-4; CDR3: CASSLGGATNEKLFF; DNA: TGTGCCAGCAGCTTGGGAGGGGCAACTAATGAAAAACTGTTTTTT
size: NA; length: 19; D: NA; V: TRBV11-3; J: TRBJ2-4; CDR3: CASSPNQRGGMLAKNIQYF; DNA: TGTGCCAGCAGCCCCAATCAGCGAGGCGGGATGTTGGCCAAAAACATTCAGTACTTC
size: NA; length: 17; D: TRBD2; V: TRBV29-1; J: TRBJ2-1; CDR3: CSVGRGLSGSSYNEQFF; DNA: TGCAGCGTTGGCAGGGGACTTAGCGGGAGCTCCTACAATGAGCAGTTCTTC
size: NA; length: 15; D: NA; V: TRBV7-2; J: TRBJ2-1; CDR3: CASSLGRGPYNEQFF; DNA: TGTGCCAGCAGCTTAGGTCGGGGGCCCTACAATGAGCAGTTCTTC
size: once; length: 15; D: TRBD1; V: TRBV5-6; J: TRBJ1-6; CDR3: CASSHDRAKNSPLHF; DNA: TGTGCCAGCAGCCACGACAGGGCGAAGAATTCACCCCTCCACTTT
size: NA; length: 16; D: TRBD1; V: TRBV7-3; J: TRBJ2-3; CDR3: CASSVGQVEPTDTQYF; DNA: TGTGCCAGCAGCGTAGGACAGGTCGAACCCACAGATACGCAGTATTTT
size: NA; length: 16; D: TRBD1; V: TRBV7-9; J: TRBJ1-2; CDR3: CASSLALGQGTYGYTF; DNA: TGTGCCAGCAGCTTAGCGCTTGGACAGGGAACCTATGGCTACACCTTC
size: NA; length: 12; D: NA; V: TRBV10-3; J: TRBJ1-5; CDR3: CAIGSSNQPQHF; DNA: TGTGCCATCGGCAGTTCGAATCAGCCCCAGCATTTT